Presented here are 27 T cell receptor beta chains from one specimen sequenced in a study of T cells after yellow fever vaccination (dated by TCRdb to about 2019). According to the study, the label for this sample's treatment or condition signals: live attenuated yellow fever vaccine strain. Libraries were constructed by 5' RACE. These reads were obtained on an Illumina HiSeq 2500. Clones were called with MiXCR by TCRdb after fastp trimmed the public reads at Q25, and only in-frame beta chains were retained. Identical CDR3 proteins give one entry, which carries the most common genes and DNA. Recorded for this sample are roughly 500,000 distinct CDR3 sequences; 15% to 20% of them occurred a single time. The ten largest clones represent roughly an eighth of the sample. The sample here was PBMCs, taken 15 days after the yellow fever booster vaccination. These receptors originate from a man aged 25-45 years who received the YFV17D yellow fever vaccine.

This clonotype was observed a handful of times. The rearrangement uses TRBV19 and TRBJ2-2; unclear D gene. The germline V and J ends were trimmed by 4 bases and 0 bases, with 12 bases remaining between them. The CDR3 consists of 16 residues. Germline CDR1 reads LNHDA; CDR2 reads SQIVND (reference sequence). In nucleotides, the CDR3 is TGTGCCAGTAGTAGCCTTGGGCTCACGAACACCGGGGAGCTGTTTTTT. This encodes CASSSLGLTNTGELFF.

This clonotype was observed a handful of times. The DNA of the CDR3 is TGTGCCAGCAGTGAAGCGCTGGTTAGCCGCTACGAGCAGTACTTC. This translates into CASSEALVSRYEQYF. The chain uses TRBV2 and TRBJ2-7; D is ambiguous. CDR3 length equals 15 residues. Trimming removed 0 bases at V and 3 bases at J, with 12 bases between. Germline lookup yields CDR1 SNHLY and CDR2 FYNNEI.

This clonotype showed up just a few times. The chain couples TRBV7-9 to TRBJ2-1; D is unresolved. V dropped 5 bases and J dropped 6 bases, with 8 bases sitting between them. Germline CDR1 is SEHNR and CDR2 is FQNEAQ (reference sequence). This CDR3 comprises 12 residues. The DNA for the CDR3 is TGTGCCAGCAGCCATAGCCCCAATGAGCAGTTCTTC. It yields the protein CASSHSPNEQFF. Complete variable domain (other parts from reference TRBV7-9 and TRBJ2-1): DTGVSQNPRHKITKRGQNVTFRCDPISEHNRLYWYRQTLGQGPEFLTYFQNEAQLEKSRLLSDRFSAERPKGSFSTLEIQRTEQGDSAMYLCASSHSPNEQFFGPGTRLTVL.

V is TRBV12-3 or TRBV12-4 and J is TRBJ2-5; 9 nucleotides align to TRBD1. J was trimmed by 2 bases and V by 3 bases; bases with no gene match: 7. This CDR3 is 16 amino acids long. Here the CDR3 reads CASSFPLTGGQETQYF. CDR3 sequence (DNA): TGTGCCAGCAGTTTCCCCCTGACAGGGGGGCAAGAGACCCAGTACTTC.

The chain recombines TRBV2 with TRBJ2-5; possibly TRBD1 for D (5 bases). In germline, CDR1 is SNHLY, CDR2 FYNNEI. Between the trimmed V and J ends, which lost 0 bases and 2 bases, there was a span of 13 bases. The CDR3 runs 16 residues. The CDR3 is CASSEAQGVGQETQYF. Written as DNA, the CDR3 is TGTGCCAGCAGTGAAGCGCAGGGTGTAGGACAAGAGACCCAGTACTTC.

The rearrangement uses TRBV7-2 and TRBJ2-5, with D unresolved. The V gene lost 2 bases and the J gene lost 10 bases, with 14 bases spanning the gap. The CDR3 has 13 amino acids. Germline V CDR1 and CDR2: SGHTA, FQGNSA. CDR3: CASSLSSDPDQYF. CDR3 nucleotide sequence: TGTGCCAGCAGCTTATCAAGTGACCCCGACCAGTACTTC.

The CDR3 sequence is CASSQDGASGVNIQYF. The CDR3 nucleotides are TGTGCCAGCAGCCAAGATGGGGCTAGCGGGGTAAACATTCAGTACTTC. The chain uses TRBV4-2 and TRBJ2-4; TRBD2 aligns across 9 bases. Looked up from germline, CDR1 is LGHNA and CDR2 is YNFKEQ. The J segment lost 6 bases and the V segment lost 0 bases, leaving 6 bases of the junction unmatched. The CDR3 consists of 16 residues.

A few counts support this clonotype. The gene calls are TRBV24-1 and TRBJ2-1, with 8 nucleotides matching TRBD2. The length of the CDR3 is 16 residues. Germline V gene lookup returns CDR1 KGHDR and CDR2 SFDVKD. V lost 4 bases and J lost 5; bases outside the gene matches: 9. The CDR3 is CATSEFGRGFNNEQFF. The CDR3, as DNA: TGTGCCACCAGTGAATTCGGGAGGGGGTTCAACAATGAGCAGTTCTTC.

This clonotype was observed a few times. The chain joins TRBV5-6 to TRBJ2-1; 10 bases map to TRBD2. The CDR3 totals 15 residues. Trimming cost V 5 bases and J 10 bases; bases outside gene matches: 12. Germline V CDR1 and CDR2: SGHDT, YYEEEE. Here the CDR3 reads CASRPGLADGEEQFF. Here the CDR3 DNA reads TGTGCCAGCAGACCAGGACTAGCGGACGGTGAGGAGCAGTTCTTC.

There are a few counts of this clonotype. This chain's CDR3 is CASSPGQGFYGYTF. The CDR3 nucleotides read TGTGCCAGCAGTCCGGGACAGGGGTTCTATGGCTACACCTTC. The chain carries TRBV12-3 or TRBV12-4 and TRBJ1-2; 10 nucleotides agree with TRBD1. The CDR3 totals 14 residues. With V trimmed by 5 bases and J by 4 bases, 4 bases remained unmatched.

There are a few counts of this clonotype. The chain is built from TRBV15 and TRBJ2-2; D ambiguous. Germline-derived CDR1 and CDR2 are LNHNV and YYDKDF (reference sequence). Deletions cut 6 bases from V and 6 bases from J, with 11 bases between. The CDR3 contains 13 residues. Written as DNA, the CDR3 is TGTGCCACCAGTCTTATACGGCCCGGGGAGCTGTTTTTT. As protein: CATSLIRPGELFF.

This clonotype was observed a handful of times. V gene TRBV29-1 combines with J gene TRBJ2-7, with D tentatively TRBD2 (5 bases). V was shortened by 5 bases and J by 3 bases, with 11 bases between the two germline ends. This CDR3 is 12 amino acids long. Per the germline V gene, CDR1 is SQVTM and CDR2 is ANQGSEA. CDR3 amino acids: CSVLATVYEQYF. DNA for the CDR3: TGCAGCGTTTTAGCGACGGTCTACGAGCAGTACTTC.

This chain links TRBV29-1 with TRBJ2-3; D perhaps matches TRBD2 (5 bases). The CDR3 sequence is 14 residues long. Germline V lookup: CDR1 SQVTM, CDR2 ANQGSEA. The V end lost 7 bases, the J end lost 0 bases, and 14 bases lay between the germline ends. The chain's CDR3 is CSGIGGASTDTQYF. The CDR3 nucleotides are TGCAGCGGGATAGGAGGCGCCAGCACAGATACGCAGTATTTT.

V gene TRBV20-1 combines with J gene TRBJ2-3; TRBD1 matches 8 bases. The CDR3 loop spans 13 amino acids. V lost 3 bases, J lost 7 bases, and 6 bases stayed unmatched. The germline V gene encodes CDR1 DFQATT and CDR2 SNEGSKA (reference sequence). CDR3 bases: TGCAGTGCTAGCGGCCGGGACAGGTATACGCAGTATTTT. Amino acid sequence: CSASGRDRYTQYF.

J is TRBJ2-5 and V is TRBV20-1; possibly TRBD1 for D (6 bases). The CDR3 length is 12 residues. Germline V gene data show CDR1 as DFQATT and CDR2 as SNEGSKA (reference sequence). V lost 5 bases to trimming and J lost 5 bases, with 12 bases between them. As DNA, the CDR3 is TGCAGTGCTCACAGGGCGACGGAGACCCAGTACTTC. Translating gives CSAHRATETQYF.

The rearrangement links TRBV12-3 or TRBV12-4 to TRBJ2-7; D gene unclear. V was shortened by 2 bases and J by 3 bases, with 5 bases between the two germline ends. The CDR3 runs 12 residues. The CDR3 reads CASSLRLYEQYF. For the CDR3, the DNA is TGTGCCAGCAGTTTACGGCTCTACGAGCAGTACTTC.

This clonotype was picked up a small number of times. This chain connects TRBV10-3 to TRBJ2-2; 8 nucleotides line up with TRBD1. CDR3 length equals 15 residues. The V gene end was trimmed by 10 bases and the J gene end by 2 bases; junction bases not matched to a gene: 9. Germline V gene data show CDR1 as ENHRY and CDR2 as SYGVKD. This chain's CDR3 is CATHQGAGNTGELFF. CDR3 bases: TGTGCCACTCATCAGGGGGCTGGTAACACCGGGGAGCTGTTTTTT.

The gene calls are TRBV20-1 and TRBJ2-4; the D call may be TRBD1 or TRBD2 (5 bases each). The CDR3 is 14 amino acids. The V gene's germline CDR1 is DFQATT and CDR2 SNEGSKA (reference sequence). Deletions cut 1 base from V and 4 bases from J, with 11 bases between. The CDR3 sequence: CSARARDGKNIQYF. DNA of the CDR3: TGCAGTGCTAGAGCAAGGGACGGTAAAAACATTCAGTACTTC.

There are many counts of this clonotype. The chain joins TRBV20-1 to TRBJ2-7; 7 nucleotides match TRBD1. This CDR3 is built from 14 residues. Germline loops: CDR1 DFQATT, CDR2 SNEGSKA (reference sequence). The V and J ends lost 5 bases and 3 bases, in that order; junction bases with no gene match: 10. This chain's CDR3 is CSAAPGTVGYEQYF. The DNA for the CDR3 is TGCAGTGCTGCACCCGGGACAGTGGGCTACGAGCAGTACTTC.

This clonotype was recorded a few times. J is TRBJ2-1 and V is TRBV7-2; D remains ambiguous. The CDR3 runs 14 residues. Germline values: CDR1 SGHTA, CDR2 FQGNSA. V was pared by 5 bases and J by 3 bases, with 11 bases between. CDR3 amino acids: CASSVQGYYNEQFF. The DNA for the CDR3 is TGTGCCAGCAGCGTACAAGGATACTACAATGAGCAGTTCTTC.

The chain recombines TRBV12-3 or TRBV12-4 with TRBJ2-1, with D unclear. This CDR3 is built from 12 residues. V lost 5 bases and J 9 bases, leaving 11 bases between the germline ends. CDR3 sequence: CASSPRAFEQFF. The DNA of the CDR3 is TGTGCCAGCAGTCCCCGGGCTTTTGAGCAGTTCTTC.

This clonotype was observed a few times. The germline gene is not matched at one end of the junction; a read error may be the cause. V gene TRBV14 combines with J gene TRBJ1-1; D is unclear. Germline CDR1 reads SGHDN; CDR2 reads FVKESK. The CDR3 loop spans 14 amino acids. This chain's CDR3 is CASSQVDRRTGAFF. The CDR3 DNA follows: TGTGCCAGCAGCCAGGTCGACCGAAGAACTGGAGCTTTCTTT.

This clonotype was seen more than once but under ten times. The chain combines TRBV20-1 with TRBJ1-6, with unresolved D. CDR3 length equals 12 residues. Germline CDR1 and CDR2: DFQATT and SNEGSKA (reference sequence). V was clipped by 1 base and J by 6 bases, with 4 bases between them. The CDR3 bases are TGCAGTGCTAGAGGACCTAATTCACCCCTCCACTTT. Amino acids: CSARGPNSPLHF.

The CDR3 DNA sequence: TGCGCCAGCAGCTTGTTGCTAGCGGGACCCGACGAGCAGTACTTC. Translated: CASSLLLAGPDEQYF. This rearrangement joins TRBV5-1 to TRBJ2-7; 9 nucleotides line up with TRBD2. The CDR3 runs to 15 residues. Germline CDR1 is SGHRS and CDR2 is YFSETQ. After removal of 1 base from V and 5 bases from J, the junction contained 7 bases not matched to a gene.

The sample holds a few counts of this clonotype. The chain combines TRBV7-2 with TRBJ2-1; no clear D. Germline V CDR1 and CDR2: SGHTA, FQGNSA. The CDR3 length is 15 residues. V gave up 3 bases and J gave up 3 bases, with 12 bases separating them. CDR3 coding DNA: TGTGCCAGCAGCTTTTTATCTGACCACTACAATGAGCAGTTCTTC. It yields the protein CASSFLSDHYNEQFF.

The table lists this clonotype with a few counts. The CDR3 DNA reads TGTGCCACAAGTTGGGGGGCTGGTAATGAGCAGTTCTTC. This encodes CATSWGAGNEQFF. This chain joins TRBV10-3 and TRBJ2-1; D assignment may be TRBD1 or TRBD2 (6 bases each). CDR1 is ENHRY and CDR2 is SYGVKD in the germline V gene. CDR3 length: 13 residues. Trimming took 10 bases from V and 7 from J, leaving 17 bases between them.

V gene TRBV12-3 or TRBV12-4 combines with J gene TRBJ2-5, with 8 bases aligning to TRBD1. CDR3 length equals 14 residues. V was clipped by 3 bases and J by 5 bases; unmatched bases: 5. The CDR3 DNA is TGTGCCAGCAGTTTCAGGGGGCTGGGGGAGACCCAGTACTTC. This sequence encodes CASSFRGLGETQYF.